Following are 16 T cell receptor beta chains from one sample sequenced in a study of T-cell reconstitution after alpha-beta-depleted transplantation in children. Unique molecular identifiers tagged the TCRbeta library. TCRdb redid the calling of the PCR reads with MiXCR, one entry per CDR3 protein. The table lists approximately 250,000 distinct CDR3 sequences, over 9.5% of them singletons. The sequences come from PBMCs from the stem cell graft donor, collected from the stem cell graft. The receptors shown here come from a human donor who donated a stem cell graft to a child with SCID.

Only a few counts were recorded for this clonotype. The genes are TRBV20-1 and TRBJ1-1; the D is unclear. Germline CDR1 reads DFQATT; CDR2 reads SNEGSKA (reference sequence). This CDR3 is 13 amino acids long. Trimming took off 6 bases at V and 0 bases at J, with 11 bases between the two ends. CDR3 region: CSATGRLNTEAFF. The CDR3 nucleotides are TGCAGTGCAACCGGACGACTGAACACTGAAGCTTTCTTT.

This clonotype was observed many times. The CDR3 loop is CASSQGPGPTGELFF. CDR3 coding DNA: TGTGCCAGCAGCCAAGGTCCAGGACCCACCGGGGAGCTGTTTTTT. V usage is TRBV3-1 and J usage is TRBJ2-2; no reliable D call. This CDR3 has 15 amino acids. Germline lookup yields CDR1 LGHDT and CDR2 YNNKEL (reference sequence). V was cut by 1 base and J by 4 bases, with 10 bases left in between.

This clonotype was picked up many times. This rearrangement joins TRBV20-1 to TRBJ1-5, with TRBD1 matching over 7 bases. This CDR3 contains 15 residues. The germline V gene has CDR1 DFQATT and CDR2 SNEGSKA (reference sequence). V trimming: 3 bases; J trimming: 3 bases; junction bases outside the gene matches: 8. The CDR3 nucleotides are TGCAGTGCTAGCCAGACAGGGTGGTCCAATCAGCCCCAGCATTTT. Its protein is CSASQTGWSNQPQHF.

This clonotype was counted at least ten times. The gene calls are TRBV12-3 or TRBV12-4 and TRBJ2-3; D gene uncertain. The CDR3 extends over 11 amino acids. Trimming removed 2 bases from V and 5 bases from J, with 2 bases in between. The CDR3 nucleotides are TGTGCCAGCAGTTTAAAAGATACGCAGTATTTT. It encodes CASSLKDTQYF.

This clonotype was seen many times. The chain combines TRBV20-1 with TRBJ2-1; unclear D gene. This CDR3 has 15 amino acids. V lost 6 bases and J lost 0, with 15 bases in between. CDR1 is DFQATT, CDR2 SNEGSKA, per germline (reference sequence). The CDR3 DNA reads as TGCAGTGCAGCTCCCTTCCGAAGCTCCTACAATGAGCAGTTCTTC. Protein sequence: CSAAPFRSSYNEQFF.

A note on this clonotype: The conserved phenylalanine or tryptophan normally closing the CDR3 is absent here, so this likely arose from a read error. The gene calls are TRBV7-9 and TRBJ1-1, with unresolved D. From germline, CDR1 is SEHNR and CDR2 FQNEAQ (reference sequence). This CDR3 region has 15 residues. V shed 4 bases and J shed 1 base, with 13 bases lying between them. CDR3 region: CASSSQAVKNTEAFL. CDR3 DNA sequence: TGTGCCAGCAGCTCCCAGGCGGTCAAGAACACTGAAGCTTTCTTA.

This clonotype was seen repeatedly, ten times or more. This chain connects TRBV7-2 to TRBJ2-3; no clear D. Per the germline V gene, CDR1 is SGHTA and CDR2 is FQGNSA. Trimming removed 1 base at V and 2 bases at J, with 10 bases between. This CDR3 spans 15 amino acids. CDR3 loop: CASSLGRFVTDTQYF. CDR3 nucleotide sequence: TGTGCCAGCAGCTTAGGCAGGTTCGTCACAGATACGCAGTATTTT.

This clonotype came up many times. CDR3 amino acids: CASSESSSGEYEQYF. The CDR3 DNA reads TGCGCCAGCAGTGAGTCGAGCAGCGGGGAATACGAGCAGTACTTC. This sequence joins TRBV10-2 and TRBJ2-7; 7 bases match TRBD2. This CDR3 has 15 residues. CDR1 WSHSY and CDR2 SAAADI come from the germline V gene. The J segment lost 4 bases and the V segment lost 0 bases, leaving 6 bases of the junction unmatched.

The V gene is TRBV2, the J gene TRBJ2-3; TRBD2 matches at 7 bases. CDR3 length: 15 amino acids. Germline-derived CDR1 and CDR2 are SNHLY and FYNNEI. Trimming took 7 bases from V and 3 from J; bases not matched to a gene: 10. The CDR3: CASTRLAGMTDTQYF. Here the CDR3 DNA reads TGTGCCAGCACCCGACTAGCAGGCATGACAGATACGCAGTATTTT.

This clonotype was recorded many times. The V call is TRBV12-3 or TRBV12-4, the J call TRBJ1-3; D is ambiguous. V was clipped by 5 bases and J by 8 bases, with 13 bases between them. This CDR3 contains 13 residues. CDR3 residues: CASSIGPEHTIYF. CDR3 nucleotides: TGTGCCAGCAGTATCGGACCAGAGCACACCATATATTTT.

This clonotype has at least ten counts. The rearrangement links TRBV30 to TRBJ1-2; TRBD1 matches at 7 bases. The CDR3 sequence is 16 residues long. The J segment lost 8 bases and the V segment lost 0 bases, leaving 15 bases of the junction unmatched. Germline CDR1 is GTSNPN and CDR2 is SVGIG (reference sequence). The CDR3 DNA is TGTGCCTGGAGTGTGAAGCAGACAGGGAGAGGGTTGGGCTACACCTTC. It encodes CAWSVKQTGRGLGYTF.

The V gene is TRBV21-1, the J gene TRBJ1-1; the table's D call of TRBD1 was not tested on the DNA. TRBV21-1 is recorded as a pseudogene. The CDR3 is 13 amino acids. This CDR3 is CTSSDRYSTEAFF. In DNA, the CDR3 is TGTACCAGCTCGGACAGGTACAGCACTGAAGCTTTCTTC.

This clonotype has ten or more counts. The rearrangement links TRBV19 to TRBJ1-1; 10 nucleotides align to TRBD1. The CDR3 loop spans 14 amino acids. Germline loops: CDR1 LNHDA, CDR2 SQIVND (reference sequence). Trimming at V came to 2 bases and at J to 4 bases, leaving 1 base not matched to a gene. CDR3 bases: TGTGCCAGTAGTATAAGGGACAGGGGCACTGAAGCTTTCTTT. Its protein product is CASSIRDRGTEAFF.

In this sample, this clonotype turned up many times. The chain uses TRBV5-1 and TRBJ1-2; no clear D. This CDR3 is 15 amino acids long. CDR1 is SGHRS and CDR2 is YFSETQ in the germline V gene. V shed 0 bases and J shed 7 bases, with 16 bases lying between them. The CDR3 DNA reads TGCGCCAGCAGCTTGGATGCGGCGCTCGTTTTTGGCTACACCTTC. Its protein is CASSLDAALVFGYTF.

This clonotype occurred many times. The J gene is TRBJ1-5, the V gene TRBV6-4; 7 nucleotides align to TRBD1. Germline trimming cut 7 bases from V and 3 bases from J; bases unmatched to any gene: 21. The CDR3 sequence is 19 residues long. The germline CDR1 and CDR2 sequences are MRHNA and SNTAGT. This CDR3 reads CASNTARRQGVWVNQPQHF. The CDR3 coding sequence is TGTGCCAGCAACACCGCTCGTCGACAGGGAGTCTGGGTCAATCAGCCCCAGCATTTT.

This clonotype was seen repeatedly, ten times or more. V and J are TRBV29-1 and TRBJ2-5; D is perhaps TRBD2 (7 bases). The CDR3 runs to 12 residues. V was clipped by 7 bases and J by 7 bases, with 16 bases between them. Germline CDR1 reads SQVTM; CDR2 reads ANQGSEA. CDR3 sequence: CSATGRGATQYF. The CDR3 nucleotides are TGCAGCGCCACCGGTCGGGGGGCGACCCAGTACTTC.